The clone carrying this T cell receptor beta chain was seen at least ten times. Its antigen is unidentified. This sample is drawn from a study of identical twins. General study points: Less excess twin sharing appeared in beta out-of-frame sequences. Twin-shared out-of-frame alpha sequences showed excess low generation probability. It was out-of-frame TCR alpha sharing in monozygotic twins that models underestimated. Conclusions relied on cross-sectional statistical analysis, not following the same donors.

TCRdb itself ran the 5' RACE reads through MiXCR, one entry per CDR3 protein. The table lists 240,000 or so distinct CDR3 sequences, about 10% of them singletons. CDR3 length: 13 amino acids. Trimming took 8 bases from V and 8 from J, leaving 16 bases between them. Germline V lookup: CDR1 MNHEY, CDR2 SMNVEV (reference sequence). The J gene is TRBJ2-1, the V gene TRBV27; a possible D gene is TRBD2 (6 bases). The clonotype originates from a man between 45 and 60 years old in good health. The sequenced sample consisted of memory T cells sorted from blood. The CDR3 spells CASRPGGVHEQFF. CDR3 nucleotide sequence: TGTGCCAGCCGCCCCGGGGGAGTCCATGAGCAGTTCTTC.